Detailed here is one T cell receptor (beta chain). TCRdb reworked the 5' RACE reads into one entry per CDR3 protein, no DNA. Its table records some 390,000 distinct CDR3 sequences. In germline, CDR1 is WSHSY, CDR2 SAAADI. The CDR3 length is 12 residues. These data are taken from a study of T cells expressing NK-cell markers. Study context: Repertoires of TCR beta were obtained from T cells sorted as CD3+CD56+NKG2C+, CD3+CD56+NKG2C- and CD3+CD56-NKG2C+.

The receptor was derived from a woman in her 50s in good health. The sample was blood T cells: a sorted CD56 or NKG2C T cell subset, CD4+ or CD8+ T cells, or bulk PBMC T cells (not recorded which). The chain joins TRBV10-2 to TRBJ2-1; the D call from TCRdb, TRBD2, cannot be confirmed without DNA. The CDR3 reads CASRLATNEQFF.